The rows below give T cell receptor beta chains drawn from one sample of a study of cytomegalovirus exposure and HLA in healthy donors. Clones were read by immunoSEQ multiplex PCR, and TCRdb kept only the in-frame ones, dropping some. The sample consists of roughly 100,000 clones, nearly 65% of them appearing once. Material for sequencing was PBMCs. Receptors were obtained from a human donor in good health. The CDR3 runs from the conserved cysteine through the conserved F or W. D genes are given only for firm matches. Only part of the rows carry a size: once, few, many, or a class if the clone is expanded.

CDR3 protein,CDR3 DNA,J gene,V gene,D gene,clone size
CASGQGGNEQFF,TGTGCCAGCGGACAGGGGGGAAATGAGCAGTTCTTC,TRBJ2-1,TRBV2,TRBD1,few
CASSLYGESTQHF,TGTGCCAGCAGTTTATACGGAGAATCGACCCAGCATTTT,TRBJ1-5,TRBV27,-,few
CASSPGTARGEQYF,TGTGCCAGCTCCCCTGGGACAGCCCGGGGCGAGCAGTACTTC,TRBJ2-7,TRBV18,TRBD1,-
CASSHQQGIGETQYF,TGTGCCAGTAGCCACCAACAGGGGATAGGAGAGACCCAGTACTTC,TRBJ2-5,TRBV19,TRBD1,once
CASTRWGSDEQFF,TGTGCCAGCACCCGCTGGGGTAGCGATGAGCAGTTCTTC,TRBJ2-1,TRBV7-6,-,-
CASSRDRVGSNQPQHF,TGTGCCAGCAGCAGGGACAGGGTCGGGAGCAATCAGCCCCAGCATTTT,TRBJ1-5,TRBV2,TRBD1,-
CASSISGSQGASQPQHF,TGTGCCAGTAGTATATCCGGCTCTCAGGGGGCTAGCCAGCCCCAGCATTTT,TRBJ1-5,TRBV19,TRBD1,-
CASSERALQGYTF,TGTGCCAGCAGTGAGCGGGCCCTGCAGGGCTACACCTTC,TRBJ1-2,TRBV25-1,-,few
CASRGQPDQPQHF,TGTGCCAGCAGAGGACAACCCGATCAGCCCCAGCATTTT,TRBJ1-5,TRBV2,-,-
CASSQGLGSTGELFF,TGCGCCAGCAGCCAAGGACTCGGGAGCACCGGGGAGCTGTTTTTT,TRBJ2-2,TRBV4-1,-,few
CASRSLLAPEDTQYF,TGTGCAAGTCGCTCCCTACTAGCACCTGAAGATACGCAGTATTTT,TRBJ2-3,TRBV12-2,-,few
CASRATDSGMRGYTF,TGTGCCAGCAGGGCCACGGACTCCGGTATGAGGGGCTACACCTTC,TRBJ1-2,TRBV2,-,-
CASSLGGAGNQPQHF,TGTGCCAGCAGTTTAGGGGGGGCGGGGAATCAGCCCCAGCATTTT,TRBJ1-5,TRBV28,-,-
CASSLGRSTDTQYF,TGTGCCAGCAGCTTAGGGAGAAGCACAGATACGCAGTATTTT,TRBJ2-3,TRBV11-3,-,-
CAGQEASSYNEQFF,TGTGCCGGACAGGAAGCGAGCTCCTACAATGAGCAGTTCTTC,TRBJ2-1,TRBV30,TRBD1,-
CASSQGSSGTSGRYEQFF,TGCGCCAGCAGCCAAGGAAGCTCCGGGACTAGCGGGAGGTATGAGCAGTTCTTC,TRBJ2-1,TRBV4-1,TRBD2,once
CASSEFPDTTATNEKLFF,TGTGCCAGCAGTGAATTTCCCGACACGACAGCAACTAATGAAAAACTGTTTTTT,TRBJ1-4,TRBV25-1,-,few